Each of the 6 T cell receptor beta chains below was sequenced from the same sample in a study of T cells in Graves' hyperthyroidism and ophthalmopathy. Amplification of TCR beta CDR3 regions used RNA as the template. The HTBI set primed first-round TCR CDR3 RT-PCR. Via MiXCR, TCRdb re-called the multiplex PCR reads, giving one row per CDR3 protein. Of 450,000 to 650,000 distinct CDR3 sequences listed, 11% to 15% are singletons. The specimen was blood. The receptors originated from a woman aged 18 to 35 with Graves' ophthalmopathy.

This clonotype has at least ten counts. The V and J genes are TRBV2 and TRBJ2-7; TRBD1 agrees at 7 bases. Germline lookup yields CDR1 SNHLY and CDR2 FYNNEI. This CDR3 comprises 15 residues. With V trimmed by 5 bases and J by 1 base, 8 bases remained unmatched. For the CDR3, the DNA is TGTGCCAGCAGTCCTCCGGGACAGCGATCCTACGAGCAGTACTTC. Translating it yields CASSPPGQRSYEQYF.

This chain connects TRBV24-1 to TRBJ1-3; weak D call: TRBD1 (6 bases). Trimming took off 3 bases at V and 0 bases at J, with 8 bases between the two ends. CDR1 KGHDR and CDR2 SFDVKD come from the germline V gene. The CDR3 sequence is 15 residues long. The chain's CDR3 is CATSDPDSSGNTIYF. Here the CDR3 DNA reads TGTGCCACCAGTGATCCGGACAGCTCTGGAAACACCATATATTTT.

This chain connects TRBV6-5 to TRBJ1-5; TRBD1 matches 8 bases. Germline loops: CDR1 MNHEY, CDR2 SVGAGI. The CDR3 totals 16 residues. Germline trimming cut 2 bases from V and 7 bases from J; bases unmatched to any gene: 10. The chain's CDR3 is CASSYDQGARGQPQHF. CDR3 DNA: TGTGCCAGCAGTTACGATCAGGGGGCGCGCGGACAGCCCCAGCATTTT.

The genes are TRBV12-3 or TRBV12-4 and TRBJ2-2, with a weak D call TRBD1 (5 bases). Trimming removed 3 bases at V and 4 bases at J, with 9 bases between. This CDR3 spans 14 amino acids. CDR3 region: CASSFGQGTGELFF. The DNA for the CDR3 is TGTGCCAGCAGTTTTGGGCAGGGCACCGGGGAGCTGTTTTTT.

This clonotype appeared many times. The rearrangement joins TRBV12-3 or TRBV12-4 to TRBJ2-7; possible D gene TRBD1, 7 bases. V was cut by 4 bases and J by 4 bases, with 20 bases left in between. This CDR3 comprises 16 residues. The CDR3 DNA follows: TGTGCCAGCAGTTCCCCTTGGGGGGACAGCCTATACGAGCAGTACTTC. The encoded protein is CASSSPWGDSLYEQYF.

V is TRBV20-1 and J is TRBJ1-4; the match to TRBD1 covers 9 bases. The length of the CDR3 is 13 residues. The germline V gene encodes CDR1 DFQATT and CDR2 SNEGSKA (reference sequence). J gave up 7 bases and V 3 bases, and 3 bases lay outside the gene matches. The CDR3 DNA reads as TGCAGTGCTAGGGACAGGGGCCTTGAAAAACTGTTTTTT. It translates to CSARDRGLEKLFF.